The 9 T cell receptor beta chains listed next were all sequenced from one sample in a study of blood T cells in healthy people across ages. A second 7 to 11 cycle PCR used barcoded and J-beta primers. In TCRdb, the 5' RACE reads were re-called with MiXCR into one record per CDR3 protein. Of about 1.7 million distinct CDR3 sequences in the sample, about 30% were seen once. The sequencing input was blood. The source of these receptors is a woman under 40 in good health.

This clonotype was counted only a few times. The genes are TRBV23-1 and TRBJ1-6; D possibly corresponds to TRBD1 (6 bases). TRBV23-1 is assigned to the ORF class and has an uncertain function. The V gene lost 2 bases and the J gene lost 0 bases, with 8 bases spanning the gap. The CDR3 extends over 16 amino acids. Here the CDR3 reads CASSQTGSSYNSPLHF. The CDR3 DNA follows: TGCGCCAGCAGTCAAACAGGGAGCTCCTATAATTCACCCCTCCACTTT.

V gene TRBV6-1 combines with J gene TRBJ1-2, with D perhaps TRBD1 (5 bases). Germline V CDR1 and CDR2: MNHNS, SASEGT. The CDR3 covers 13 residues. V lost 9 bases and J lost 7, with 18 bases in between. CDR3 amino acids: CASLWGRFSGYTF. As DNA, the CDR3 is TGTGCCAGTTTATGGGGCAGATTCTCTGGCTACACCTTC.

The rearrangement uses TRBV7-3 and TRBJ2-3; 12 bases line up with TRBD1. This CDR3 comprises 16 residues. V was clipped by 5 bases and J by 5 bases; unmatched bases: 8. CDR1 is SGHTA, CDR2 FQGTGA, per germline. As DNA, the CDR3 is TGTGCCAGCAGCGAGTCCCGGGACAGGGGGCGAGATACGCAGTATTTT. This translates into CASSESRDRGRDTQYF.

This clonotype has a count of ten or more. The chain combines TRBV6-5 with TRBJ2-4, with 7 nucleotides matching TRBD2. Looked up from germline, CDR1 is MNHEY and CDR2 is SVGAGI. The CDR3 contains 14 residues. V shed 5 bases and J 1 base; nucleotides not matched to a gene: 2. This CDR3 is CASSMGGAKNIQYF. The CDR3 nucleotides are TGTGCCAGCAGTATGGGAGGGGCCAAAAACATTCAGTACTTC.

This clonotype turned up a few times. V gene TRBV12-3 or TRBV12-4 combines with J gene TRBJ1-5; D uncertain. The CDR3 is 13 residues long. Trimming took 7 bases from V and 7 from J, leaving 14 bases between them. For the CDR3, the DNA is TGTGCCAGCACCGAGGAACTAGGACAGCCCCAGCATTTT. Amino acid sequence: CASTEELGQPQHF.

The CDR3 region has the DNA TGTGCCAGCAGCTTGGAAGAAGGACAGGCACTCGCCTACGAGCAGTACTTC. It translates to CASSLEEGQALAYEQYF. The chain uses TRBV5-5 and TRBJ2-7; the match to TRBD1 covers 7 bases. From germline, CDR1 is SGHKS and CDR2 YYEKEE (reference sequence). Unmatched junction bases numbered 11, after V lost 0 bases and J lost 2 bases. The CDR3 is 17 amino acids.

Remarks on this clonotype: A much larger clone lies one base from this, so it may be a read error. The rearrangement joins TRBV12-3 or TRBV12-4 to TRBJ2-5; 7 bases are shared with TRBD1. V was clipped by 3 bases and J by 11 bases; unmatched bases: 21. The CDR3 spans 17 residues. CDR3 DNA: TGTGCCAGCAGTTTCCCACCCTCGTGGACAGGTGACTACGGGCAGTACTTC. Protein product: CASSFPPSWTGDYGQYF.

The table lists this clonotype with a count of one. The chain combines TRBV11-2 with TRBJ2-1, with 7 bases identical to TRBD2. The V segment lost 0 bases and the J segment 2 bases; nucleotides outside the gene matches: 7. The CDR3 is 17 residues long. CDR1 and CDR2 (germline): SGHAT, FQNNGV. In DNA form, the CDR3 reads TGTGCCAGCAGCTTAGATTCTCCAGGGAGGGCCTACAATGAGCAGTTCTTC. Translating gives CASSLDSPGRAYNEQFF.

This clonotype showed up just a few times. The chain couples TRBV30 to TRBJ2-3; D unresolved. The germline V gene has CDR1 GTSNPN and CDR2 SVGIG (reference sequence). V shed 0 bases and J shed 2 bases, with 12 bases lying between them. This CDR3 comprises 15 residues. This CDR3 is CAWSVYRINTDTQYF. CDR3 bases: TGTGCCTGGAGTGTCTATAGGATCAACACAGATACGCAGTATTTT.